This T cell receptor beta chain was sequenced during a study of blood T cell repertoires in COVID-19. In the study overall: COVID-19 samples from acute and convalescent phases originated in the United States, Italy and Spain. The analysed material was cDNA or gDNA that came from T cells, B-cell-depleted T cells, or PBMCs.

Original handling: How many nucleated cells were present was estimated from reference gene primer amplification. Repertoires were generated with immunoSEQ multiplex PCR, while TCRdb's copy carries only in-frame clones and drops some. V, J and clone size reflect that table, while D and trimming were determined from the DNA. Among fewer than 180,000 clones listed, around 84% were seen once. CDR1 is MDHEN and CDR2 is SYDVKM in the germline V gene. V shed 4 bases, J shed 5 bases, and the junction held 7 bases outside the gene matches. The CDR3 has 15 residues. The TCR was taken from a man aged 65 to 79 with acute or convalescent COVID-19. This chain joins TRBV28 and TRBJ2-5; 10 nucleotides agree with TRBD2. Input material: peripheral blood. The CDR3 DNA follows: TGTGCCAGCAGTTCCCCTAGCGGGAGAGGGGAGACCCAGTACTTC. It codes for CASSSPSGRGETQYF.